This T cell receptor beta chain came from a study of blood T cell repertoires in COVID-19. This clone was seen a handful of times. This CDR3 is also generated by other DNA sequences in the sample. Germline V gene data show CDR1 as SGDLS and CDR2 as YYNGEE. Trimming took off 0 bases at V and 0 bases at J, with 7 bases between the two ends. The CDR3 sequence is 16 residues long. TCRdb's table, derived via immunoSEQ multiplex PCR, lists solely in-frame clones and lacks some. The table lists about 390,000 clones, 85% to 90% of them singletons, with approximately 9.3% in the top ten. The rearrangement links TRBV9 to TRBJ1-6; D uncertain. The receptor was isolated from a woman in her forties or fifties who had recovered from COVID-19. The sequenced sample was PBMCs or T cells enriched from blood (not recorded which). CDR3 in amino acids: CASSVDPSSYNSPLHF. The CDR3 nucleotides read TGTGCCAGCAGCGTAGATCCGAGCTCCTATAATTCACCCCTCCACTTT.